The 15 T cell receptor beta chains below come from one sample, sequenced in a study of T cells in Graves' hyperthyroidism and ophthalmopathy. Researchers amplified the TCR beta CDR3 regions from RNA transcripts. The TCR CDR3 first-round RT-PCR relied on the HTBI primer set. One entry per CDR3 protein, called by TCRdb with MiXCR from the multiplex PCR reads. The sample records approximately 690,000 distinct CDR3 sequences, about 15% being singletons. Sequencing input: blood. Every receptor here comes from a woman aged 45-65 years with Graves' ophthalmopathy.

The CDR3 region is CATSRRSGKSYNEQFF. CDR3 nucleotide sequence: TGTGCCACCAGCAGGAGAAGCGGGAAGTCGTACAATGAGCAGTTCTTC. This rearrangement joins TRBV15 to TRBJ2-1; the match to TRBD2 covers 7 bases. Germline V gives CDR1 LNHNV, CDR2 YYDKDF (reference sequence). V was pared by 3 bases and J by 4 bases, with 9 bases of the junction left unmatched. The CDR3 loop spans 16 amino acids.

This clonotype occurred many times. This chain links TRBV6-2 or TRBV6-3 with TRBJ2-1; 9 positions agree with TRBD1. V trimming: 0 bases; J trimming: 8 bases; junction bases outside the gene matches: 2. Germline lookup yields CDR1 MNHEY and CDR2 SVGEGT. The CDR3 length is 14 residues. The CDR3 nucleotides are TGTGCCAGCAGTTACTCTGGGACAGGGTATGAGCAGTTCTTC. Protein: CASSYSGTGYEQFF.

This chain joins TRBV6-1 and TRBJ2-1, with D possibly being TRBD2 (5 bases). Germline V lookup: CDR1 MNHNS, CDR2 SASEGT. The CDR3 runs to 13 residues. V was pared by 4 bases and J by 6 bases, with 10 bases between. The CDR3 nucleotides read TGTGCCAGCAGTGGGCCAACTAGCAATGAGCAGTTCTTC. Translation: CASSGPTSNEQFF.

This clonotype has at least ten counts. V gene TRBV7-6 combines with J gene TRBJ2-7; D might be TRBD2 (6 bases). The CDR3 is 13 residues long. The V end lost 4 bases, the J end lost 2 bases, and 9 bases lay between the germline ends. CDR1 is SGHVS, CDR2 FNYEAQ, per germline. The CDR3: CASSSGDPYEQYF. Here the CDR3 DNA reads TGTGCCAGCAGCTCGGGGGATCCCTACGAGCAGTACTTC.

At least ten counts were recorded for this clonotype. V gene TRBV2 combines with J gene TRBJ2-2; 12 bases are shared with TRBD2. The germline CDR1 and CDR2 sequences are SNHLY and FYNNEI. V lost 3 bases, J lost 6 bases, and 8 bases stayed unmatched. This CDR3 comprises 17 residues. The CDR3 region is CASSESLAGGAAGELFF. CDR3 coding DNA: TGTGCCAGCAGTGAGAGTCTAGCGGGAGGGGCCGCCGGGGAGCTGTTTTTT. The full variable domain, its missing parts supplied by reference TRBV2 and TRBJ2-2, is EPEVTQTPSHQVTQMGQEVILRCVPISNHLYFYWYRQILGQKVEFLVSFYNNEISEKSEIFDDQFSVERPDGSNFTLKIRSTKLEDSAMYFCASSESLAGGAAGELFFGEGSRLTVL.

This clonotype has at least ten counts. The chain couples TRBV12-3 or TRBV12-4 to TRBJ2-2, with D uncertain. CDR3 length equals 14 residues. V was trimmed by 2 bases and J by 5 bases, leaving 9 bases between them. CDR3 loop: CASSLSPRTGELFF. CDR3 nucleotides: TGTGCCAGCAGTTTATCCCCTCGGACCGGGGAGCTGTTTTTT.

This clonotype has ten or more counts. The chain links TRBV6-1 to TRBJ1-5; a weak D match, TRBD1 (6 bases). Germline values: CDR1 MNHNS, CDR2 SASEGT. The CDR3 is made up of 13 amino acids. The germline V and J ends were trimmed by 10 bases and 2 bases, with 12 bases remaining between them. CDR3 DNA sequence: TGTGCCATAGGACCAGGGGGCAATCAGCCCCAGCATTTT. It codes for CAIGPGGNQPQHF.

This clonotype was recorded a few times. The V call is TRBV12-3 or TRBV12-4, the J call TRBJ1-1; D unclear. This CDR3 has 14 amino acids. V lost 1 base and J 5 bases, leaving 11 bases between the germline ends. The CDR3 loop is CASSLVSRGTEAFF. Written as DNA, the CDR3 is TGTGCCAGCAGTTTAGTGAGCCGGGGAACTGAAGCTTTCTTT.

This clonotype was observed at least ten times. This sequence joins TRBV2 and TRBJ2-3; perhaps TRBD2 as D (6 bases). CDR3 size: 15 residues. The V gene's germline CDR1 is SNHLY and CDR2 FYNNEI. Deletions cut 1 base from V and 3 bases from J, with 11 bases between. CDR3 sequence (DNA): TGTGCCAGCAGTGAAGGACTAGGTGGTACAGATACGCAGTATTTT. The encoded protein is CASSEGLGGTDTQYF.

The table lists this clonotype with many counts. The V gene is TRBV28, the J gene TRBJ2-3, with 7 bases lining up with TRBD1. With V trimmed by 3 bases and J by 8 bases, 11 bases remained unmatched. CDR3 length: 15 residues. Per germline, CDR1 MDHEN and CDR2 SYDVKM. CDR3 bases: TGTGCCAGCAGTTTGGTGTTTGGTTCAGGGGGTACGCAGTATTTT. Translation: CASSLVFGSGGTQYF.

This clonotype has at least ten counts. The chain combines TRBV28 with TRBJ2-3; 11 bases align to TRBD2. Germline assignment: CDR1 MDHEN and CDR2 SYDVKM. The CDR3 is 16 residues long. After removal of 5 bases from V and 4 bases from J, the junction contained 8 bases not matched to a gene. The CDR3 spells CASSLPGTSGADTQYF. DNA for the CDR3: TGTGCCAGCAGTCTTCCCGGGACTAGCGGAGCAGATACGCAGTATTTT.

This clonotype has a count of ten or more. The chain joins TRBV12-3 or TRBV12-4 to TRBJ2-1, with 9 bases lining up with TRBD1. V trimming: 5 bases; J trimming: 3 bases; junction bases outside the gene matches: 5. The CDR3 has 15 residues. The CDR3: CASSIRQGVYNEQFF. Here the CDR3 DNA reads TGTGCCAGCAGTATACGACAGGGGGTCTACAATGAGCAGTTCTTC.

This clonotype was detected many times. This chain links TRBV27 with TRBJ1-1, with D unclear. The V gene's germline CDR1 is MNHEY and CDR2 SMNVEV (reference sequence). The CDR3 length is 15 residues. V was shortened by 0 bases and J by 0 bases, with 8 bases between the two germline ends. The CDR3 here is CASSLSWGMNTEAFF. CDR3 nucleotides: TGTGCCAGCAGTTTATCGTGGGGAATGAACACTGAAGCTTTCTTT.

Many counts were recorded for this clonotype. V gene TRBV9 combines with J gene TRBJ2-7; unclear D gene. CDR3 length equals 14 residues. The V gene lost 0 bases and the J gene lost 1 base, with 8 bases spanning the gap. Germline CDR1 SGDLS, CDR2 YYNGEE. DNA of the CDR3: TGTGCCAGCAGCGTAGGCGGCTTTTCCTACGAGCAGTACTTC. Translating gives CASSVGGFSYEQYF. Combining the CDR3 with reference TRBV9 and TRBJ2-7 gives the whole variable domain DSGVTQTPKHLITATGQRVTLRCSPRSGDLSVYWYQQSLDQGLQFLIQYYNGEERAKGNILERFSAQQFPDLHSELNLSSLELGDSALYFCASSVGGFSYEQYFGPGTRLTVT.

This clonotype has a handful of counts. The chain employs TRBV27 and TRBJ2-1; tentatively, D is TRBD1 or TRBD2 (5 bases each). Germline CDR1 and CDR2: MNHEY and SMNVEV (reference sequence). V was shortened by 0 bases and J by 8 bases, with 8 bases between the two germline ends. The CDR3 totals 13 residues. The CDR3 reads CASSLSQGHEQFF. DNA of the CDR3: TGTGCCAGCAGTTTATCCCAGGGACATGAGCAGTTCTTC.